One and the same sample provided the 7 T cell receptor beta chains below, sequenced in a study of vaccination effects on CD4 cells after COVID-19. Some clones are missing from TCRdb's copy, which holds only in-frame ones; the method was immunoSEQ multiplex PCR. The sample contains tens of thousands of clones, around three fifths of which appear only once. These receptors lack a known antigen. Culture proceeded for 10 days, and CD4+ T cells were then isolated. The material was CD4+ T cells from PBMCs cultured without peptide, obtained before COVID-19 vaccination. The source of these receptors is a human donor who received a COVID-19 vaccine.

The chain has TRBV7-9 and TRBJ1-2; TRBD1 might be the D (6 bases). Germline V gene lookup returns CDR1 SEHNR and CDR2 FQNEAQ (reference sequence). V gave up 2 bases and J gave up 3 bases, with 10 bases separating them. The CDR3 has 14 residues. The chain's CDR3 is CASSLLRGDYGYTF. CDR3 sequence (DNA): TGTGCCAGCAGCTTACTCAGGGGAGACTATGGCTACACCTTC.

V usage is TRBV18 and J usage is TRBJ2-1, with 7 bases fitting TRBD2. The V gene end was trimmed by 5 bases and the J gene end by 5 bases; junction bases not matched to a gene: 6. The CDR3 runs to 14 residues. From germline, CDR1 is KGHSH and CDR2 LQKENI. CDR3 loop: CASSGGSSDNEQFF. CDR3 nucleotide sequence: TGTGCCAGCTCAGGCGGGAGTTCCGACAATGAGCAGTTCTTC.

The chain joins TRBV20-1 to TRBJ1-2, with a weak D call TRBD1 (5 bases). CDR3 length: 14 amino acids. Trimming cost V 3 bases and J 4 bases, with 15 bases left between them. From germline, CDR1 is DFQATT and CDR2 SNEGSKA (reference sequence). The CDR3 spells CSASQMMGTYGYTF. In nucleotides, the CDR3 is TGCAGTGCTAGTCAGATGATGGGGACCTATGGCTACACCTTC.

For this clone: Because the CDR3's place on the DNA is in doubt, the DNA is left out and the CDR3 is given as listed by TCRdb. V gene TRBV21-1 combines with J gene TRBJ1-6. TRBV21-1 is tagged as a pseudogene. 16 amino acids form the CDR3, both terminal residues included. This chain's CDR3 is CASSKVWGGGNSPLHF.

This clone was observed once. The gene calls are TRBV12-3 or TRBV12-4 and TRBJ1-2; the match to TRBD1 covers 9 bases. V trimming: 8 bases; J trimming: 1 base; junction bases outside the gene matches: 2. This CDR3 is 13 amino acids long. CDR3 DNA sequence: TGTGCCAGCGGGACAGGGATTAACTATGGCTACACCTTC. Its protein is CASGTGINYGYTF.

The chain uses TRBV5-4 and TRBJ1-2; the D gene is possibly TRBD1 (6 bases). CDR1 and CDR2 (germline): SGHNT, YYREEE (reference sequence). The V end lost 4 bases, the J end lost 5 bases, and 12 bases lay between the germline ends. The CDR3 totals 13 residues. CDR3 protein: CASSQTGPYGYTF. For the CDR3, the DNA is TGTGCCAGCAGCCAGACAGGACCTTATGGCTACACCTTC.

The chain combines TRBV11-2 with TRBJ2-4; D possibly corresponds to TRBD1 (6 bases). V was clipped by 6 bases and J by 5 bases, with 11 bases between them. Germline-derived CDR1 and CDR2 are SGHAT and FQNNGV. CDR3 length: 13 residues. The chain's CDR3 is CASSYSGENIQYF. The CDR3, as DNA: TGTGCCAGCAGTTATTCAGGGGAAAACATTCAGTACTTC.